The following is a T cell receptor beta chain sequence with its context. Antigen unknown. Germline V gene lookup returns CDR1 MNHNY and CDR2 SVGAGI (reference sequence). The CDR3 length is 12 residues. This entry comes from a study of post-analysis software for immune sequencing data. Turning to the study itself: Some patients lacked subtype; others had relapsing-remitting, secondary progressive or progressive-relapsing disease. General study results and limits: Controls had significantly higher normalized Chao1 diversity than multiple sclerosis patients. Relative to controls, patients had about five TRBV segments at higher frequency, with TRBV5-6, TRBV5-1 and TRBV20-1 among these. Batch-matched samples strongly co-clustered by F measure.

Unique molecular identifiers were present in the TCR beta cDNA libraries. TCRdb recomputed calls from the PCR reads with MiXCR, one row per CDR3 protein. The sample records fewer than 850,000 distinct CDR3 sequences, about half being singletons. The clonotype was recovered from a girl between 5 and 17 years old with multiple sclerosis. The gene calls are TRBV6-6 and TRBJ2-4; 7 bases agree with TRBD2. Gene TRBJ2-5 matches the end of the DNA better, so the J call may be wrong. What was sequenced was blood. The CDR3 here is CASRGGSETQYF. Written as DNA, the CDR3 is TGTGCCAGCAGGGGGGGGAGCGAGACCCAGTACTTC.